Listed below are T cell receptor beta chains from one sample, sequenced in a study of early T cells in non-severe SARS-CoV-2 infection. MiXCR, applied by TCRdb to the 5' RACE reads, yields one record per CDR3 protein. This table has about 60,000 distinct CDR3 sequences, roughly 12% appearing once. The sample comprised whole blood. The receptors were sampled from an adult who was a healthcare worker with PCR-confirmed SARS-CoV-2 infection or an uninfected control (not recorded which). Both conserved end residues are part of each CDR3. The order of the fields is clone size, D gene, J gene, V gene, CDR3 DNA, CDR3 protein. D genes are given only for firm matches. Some rows have no size entry. The others give once, few or many, or a class for an expanded clone.

. . TRBJ2-2 TRBV11-2 TGTGCCAGCAGCTTAGATCAAACAGGCACCGGGGAGCTGTTTTTT CASSLDQTGTGELFF
. TRBD1 TRBJ1-1 TRBV5-1 TGCGCCAGCAGCCTGGACAGGGCCACTGAAGCTTTCTTT CASSLDRATEAFF
. TRBD1 TRBJ1-2 TRBV6-5 TGTGCCAGCAGTTCTCGCGGGACAGGGAGAGATGGCTACACCTTC CASSSRGTGRDGYTF
many TRBD1 TRBJ2-7 TRBV12-3/TRBV12-4 TGTGCCAGCAGTTTAACGGACAGGGGCAACGAGCAGTACTTC CASSLTDRGNEQYF
. . TRBJ1-1 TRBV29-1 TGCAGCGTTGGGAACGGGTTAACTGAAGCTTTCTTT CSVGNGLTEAFF
many . TRBJ1-2 TRBV25-1 TGTGCCAGCAATCGCGAATTCTATGGCTACACCTTC CASNREFYGYTF
many . TRBJ2-1 TRBV1 TGCACCAGCCGAATCAAGGGGCGGGAGATTAGGGATGAGCAGTTCTTC CTSRIKGREIRDEQFF
many TRBD1 TRBJ2-7 TRBV11-1 TGTGCCAGCAGCCGCCTATCGGGACAGGGGGCGCGTGAGCAGTACTTC CASSRLSGQGAREQYF
. . TRBJ1-1 TRBV5-1 TGCGCCAGCAAGCAGGGGACTGAGGCTGAAGCTTTCTTT CASKQGTEAEAFF
few . TRBJ1-1 TRBV11-2 TGTGCCAGCAGAGATCGGCACACTGAAGCTTTCTTT CASRDRHTEAFF
few . TRBJ2-5 TRBV11-2 TGTGCCAGCAGCACGGGACTCTTGGGGGAGACCCAGTACTTC CASSTGLLGETQYF
few TRBD1 TRBJ1-2 TRBV29-1 TGCAGCGTTGGGGGACAGGGATCATTTAACTATGGCTACACCTTC CSVGGQGSFNYGYTF
many . TRBJ1-1 TRBV20-1 TGCAGTGCCGCGGCCACAGGCGACACTGAAGCTTTCTTT CSAAATGDTEAFF
few . TRBJ1-1 TRBV29-1 TGCAGCGTTGAGGGGGGAGGGACTGAAGCTTTCTTT CSVEGGGTEAFF
many . TRBJ2-7 TRBV5-8 TGTGCCAGCAGCTTGGGGGGGGCGAGGCACGAGCAGTACTTC CASSLGGARHEQYF
many . TRBJ2-4 TRBV11-2 TGTGCCAGCAGCCGATTAGGGGCACTTGGCAAAAACATTCAGTACTTC CASSRLGALGKNIQYF
. . TRBJ2-5 TRBV11-2 TGTGCCAGCAGCAGTGGGGGCGAAGAGACCCAGTACTTC CASSSGGEETQYF
many . TRBJ2-1 TRBV9 TGTGCCAGCAGCGTAAAGCACAAGAGCTCCTACAATGAGCAGTTCTTC CASSVKHKSSYNEQFF
many . TRBJ2-3 TRBV12-3/TRBV12-4 TGTGCCAGCAGTTTCTCCCTAGCGGATACGCAGTATTTT CASSFSLADTQYF
. TRBD1 TRBJ2-6 TRBV7-6 TGTGCCAGCAGCCCCGGGACAGGGGGAACTGGGGCCAACGTCCTGACTTTC CASSPGTGGTGANVLTF
. . TRBJ1-2 TRBV7-2 TGTGCCAGCAGCTTCTGGTCGGAAGTTTCGGGCTACACCTTC CASSFWSEVSGYTF
few TRBD2 TRBJ2-7 TRBV12-3/TRBV12-4 TGTGCCAGCAGTCCGGGGACTAGATCCTACGAGCAGTACTTC CASSPGTRSYEQYF
few . TRBJ1-2 TRBV6-5 TGTGCCAGCAGTTCCCCCGAGTTTGGGTTTGATGGCTACACCTTC CASSSPEFGFDGYTF
. TRBD2 TRBJ2-7 TRBV7-2 TGTGCCAGCAGCTCTAGCGGGAGCCCTATACTGTACTTC CASSSSGSPILYF
few TRBD2 TRBJ2-5 TRBV7-2 TGTGCCAGCGAGGGGAGCGGGAAAGAGACCCAGTACTTC CASEGSGKETQYF
many TRBD1 TRBJ1-2 TRBV18 TGTGCCAGCTCACTGTCCGAGACAGGGGTGAGCTTTGTTCCTGGCTACACCTTC CASSLSETGVSFVPGYTF
many TRBD1 TRBJ2-7 TRBV27 TGTGCCAGCAGACAAACAGGGGCTGGGTACGAGCAGTACTTC CASRQTGAGYEQYF
. TRBD2 TRBJ2-4 TRBV18 TGTGCCAGCTCCCTCGGGTCACGCGGGGGCATTCAGTACTTC CASSLGSRGGIQYF
few . TRBJ2-7 TRBV30 TGTGCCTCCCGGACAGAATCCTACGAGCAGTACTTC CASRTESYEQYF
. TRBD1 TRBJ2-3 TRBV18 TGTGCCAGCTCACCGGCGACAGGGACCACAGATACGCAGTATTTT CASSPATGTTDTQYF
. . TRBJ2-3 TRBV6-6 TGTGCCAGCAGCCGCGCCACAGATACGCAGTATTTT CASSRATDTQYF
. . TRBJ2-7 TRBV20-1 TGCAGTGCTAGATGGGACCAGACCTTTTACGAGCAGTACTTC CSARWDQTFYEQYF
. . TRBJ2-1 TRBV7-2 TGTGCCAGCAGCTTAGCTCTCGTGGGGGCCTACAATGAGCAGTTCTTC CASSLALVGAYNEQFF
. . TRBJ2-7 TRBV18 TGTGCCAGCTCACTCCAGGGCTCCTTTGGCGAGCAGTACTTC CASSLQGSFGEQYF
many . TRBJ2-2 TRBV6-4 TGTGCCAGCAGCAACCAGGGGACGGGCACCGGGGAGCTGTTTTTT CASSNQGTGTGELFF
many . TRBJ2-7 TRBV7-2 TGTGCCAGCGAGATGGAGGGAGGTGCCTACGAGCAGTACTTC CASEMEGGAYEQYF
. . TRBJ2-1 TRBV7-9 TGTGCCAGCAGCCCCCGCACGGTTACCTACAATGAGCAGTTCTTC CASSPRTVTYNEQFF
. . TRBJ1-1 TRBV29-1 TGCAGCGTTGAGCGCGGCTTGAACACTGAAGCTTTCTTT CSVERGLNTEAFF
. . TRBJ2-3 TRBV6-5 TGTGCCAGCAGTTATGGACAAACTAGCACAGATACGCAGTATTTT CASSYGQTSTDTQYF
many . TRBJ2-3 TRBV7-8 TGTGCCAGCAGCTCCCCAACGGGGGGCACAGATACGCAGTATTTT CASSSPTGGTDTQYF